The TCR beta chain under discussion was sequenced for a study of T cells in narcolepsy. Study overall: Healthy controls were enrolled alongside patients with narcolepsy type 1 or type 2.

Only in-frame clones appear in the TCRdb table, and some are missing; sequencing was by immunoSEQ multiplex PCR. The data contain tens of thousands of clones, less than 90% of them singletons. Concerning this clone: Its target is unknown.

General observations from the study: No autoreactive T cell clone sequences appeared in some memory CD4+ repertoires. Comparing one patient's CSF and blood CD4+ clonotypes highlighted HCRT- and TRIB2-specific autoreactive clonotypes. Blood of same and different patients, but not healthy controls, reportedly held recurring autoreactive clonotypes.

Per the germline V gene, CDR1 is SGHRS and CDR2 is YFSETQ. CDR3 size: 14 residues. The TCR sequence derives from a human donor in good health. Sequencing was performed on memory (CD45RA-) CD4+ T cells from blood. The V call is TRBV5-1, the J call TRBJ2-5; possible D gene TRBD1, 5 bases. TRBJ2-7 matches the DNA end more closely, so the J call is doubtful. CDR3 bases: TGCGCCAGCAGCAAGACACAGGCGGCCCACGAGCAGTACTTC. It codes for CASSKTQAAHEQYF.